Listed below are T cell receptor beta chains from one sample, sequenced in a study of metastatic and nonmetastatic thyroid tumors. TCRdb re-called the PCR reads with MiXCR. Of 30,000 to 35,000 clones in the sample, roughly 29% were seen once. Sequenced input: blood. The receptors were sampled from a female donor with papillary thyroid cancer or a benign thyroid nodule (not recorded which). Some clones in this sample may be carry-over from other donors' samples. Both conserved end residues are part of each CDR3. The D gene is left open where the match is weak. Size is stated for part of the rows, as once, few or many counts, or as a class when the clone is expanded.

V,size,D,J,DNA,CDR3
TRBV7-9,NA,NA,TRBJ1-2,TGTGCCAGCAGCTTCGGGGATCCGAACTATTTCTACACCTTC,CASSFGDPNYFYTF
TRBV28,few,TRBD1,TRBJ1-6,TGTGCCAGCAGCCTCGGGGGACAGGGTTTATCACCCCTCCACTTT,CASSLGGQGLSPLHF
TRBV6-5,few,NA,TRBJ1-2,TGTGCCAGCACCCTAAACAGGGTTACCAATGGAGGAAACTATGTCTACACCTTC,CASTLNRVTNGGNYVYTF
TRBV27,medium-sized,NA,TRBJ1-6,TGTGCCAGCAGTTTTTCAGTGGGGGGGAATTCACCCCTCCACTTT,CASSFSVGGNSPLHF
TRBV3-1,many,TRBD2,TRBJ2-3,TGTGCCAGCAGCCAAGATAGGGCGGGAGTTCGTACAGATACGCAGTATTTT,CASSQDRAGVRTDTQYF
TRBV11-3,many,NA,TRBJ2-3,TGTGCCAGCAGCTTAGTTCCAGATACGCAGTATTTT,CASSLVPDTQYF
TRBV27,few,TRBD2,TRBJ2-3,TGTGCCAGCAGGAGGGGACTAGCGGGAAGTTCCAGCACAGATACGCAGTATTTT,CASRRGLAGSSSTDTQYF
TRBV4-1,medium-sized,NA,TRBJ2-7,TGCGCCAGCAGCCAAGACTCCCTACGATCGCAGTACTTC,CASSQDSLRSQYF
TRBV4-1,many,TRBD2,TRBJ2-7,TGCGCCAGCGGCGCCGGACTAGCGGGACCCTACGAGCAGTACTTC,CASGAGLAGPYEQYF
TRBV11-2,few,TRBD2,TRBJ2-7,TGTGCCAGCAGCTCCCATCTCCTATCATATAGCGGGGGGGCGGTGGAGCAGTACTTC,CASSSHLLSYSGGAVEQYF
TRBV6-1,NA,TRBD1,TRBJ2-3,TGTGCCAGCAGTCAGGGGACAGTCAACACAGATACGCAGTATTTT,CASSQGTVNTDTQYF
TRBV7-8,NA,NA,TRBJ1-6,TGCGCCATCGGACCCCGAGACAGGAAAAATTCACCCCTCCACTTT,CAIGPRDRKNSPLHF
TRBV6-2/TRBV6-3,many,NA,TRBJ2-1,TGTGCCAGCAGTTTCAGAGGGGGCAATGAGCAGTTCTTC,CASSFRGGNEQFF
TRBV11-1,many,NA,TRBJ2-4,TGTGCCAGCAGCTTAGGCGTAGGCAAAAACATTCAGTACTTC,CASSLGVGKNIQYF
TRBV6-1,NA,NA,TRBJ2-1,TGTGCCAGCAGTGAATGGGGCGGGGGCAATGGGCAGTTCTTC,CASSEWGGGNGQFF
TRBV30,many,TRBD1,TRBJ1-6,TGTGCCTGGAGCGCTGGGACAGGTTCACCCCTCCACTTT,CAWSAGTGSPLHF
TRBV11-2,once,NA,TRBJ2-1,TGTGCGAGCAGCTTGACAGCAGATGAGGAGTTCTTC,CASSLTADEEFF
TRBV4-2,NA,TRBD2,TRBJ2-7,TGTGCCAGCAGCCAGAACCCTAGCGGGGGGGCTGACGAGCAGTACTTC,CASSQNPSGGADEQYF
TRBV29-1,few,NA,TRBJ2-7,TGCAGCGTGACCGGGACGGGCTCCTACGAGCAGTACTTC,CSVTGTGSYEQYF
TRBV7-3,NA,NA,TRBJ2-2,TGTGCCAGCAGCAGACAGGGAGGCACCGGGGAGCTGTTTTTT,CASSRQGGTGELFF
TRBV4-3,many,NA,TRBJ2-1,TGCGCCAGCAGCCCGGAGGCGGGGGCGCGGAATGAGCAGTTCTTC,CASSPEAGARNEQFF
TRBV29-1,many,NA,TRBJ2-7,TGCAGCGTTGCAGGGGACAACTACAGGCAGTACTTC,CSVAGDNYRQYF
TRBV28,many,TRBD1,TRBJ1-4,TGTGCCAGCAGGAGACCCCTAGGGGGCCCTAATGAAAAACTGTTTTTT,CASRRPLGGPNEKLFF
TRBV20-1,NA,NA,TRBJ2-3,TGCAGTGTGGATGACACGGGGCTCGGAGATACGCACTATTTT,CSVDDTGLGDTHYF
TRBV27,medium-sized,NA,TRBJ2-7,TGTGCCAGCAGTTCCGCCTACGAGCAGTACTTC,CASSSAYEQYF
TRBV30,medium-sized,NA,TRBJ2-7,TGTGCCTGGAGTGCCCCCTGGGAGCAGTACTTC,CAWSAPWEQYF
TRBV4-2,few,NA,TRBJ2-1,TGTGCCAGCAGCCAAGCTCAGTCGATTGAGCAGTTCTTC,CASSQAQSIEQFF
TRBV27,many,NA,TRBJ1-1,TGTGCCAGCAGGGCAGGGTGGGGCACTGAAGCTTTCTTT,CASRAGWGTEAFF
TRBV6-1,medium-sized,NA,TRBJ2-7,TGTGCCAGCAGTTCACCAGCAGGAACCTACGAGCAGTACTTC,CASSSPAGTYEQYF
TRBV25-1,NA,NA,TRBJ2-5,TGTGCCAGCAGTGAAAGTAAACAAGGGCCGGAACAAGAGACCCAGTACTTC,CASSESKQGPEQETQYF
TRBV30,many,TRBD2,TRBJ2-3,TGTGCCTGGAGTATCGCGGGACTAGCGGGAGGTAGCGGTCTAACAGATACGCAGTATTTT,CAWSIAGLAGGSGLTDTQYF